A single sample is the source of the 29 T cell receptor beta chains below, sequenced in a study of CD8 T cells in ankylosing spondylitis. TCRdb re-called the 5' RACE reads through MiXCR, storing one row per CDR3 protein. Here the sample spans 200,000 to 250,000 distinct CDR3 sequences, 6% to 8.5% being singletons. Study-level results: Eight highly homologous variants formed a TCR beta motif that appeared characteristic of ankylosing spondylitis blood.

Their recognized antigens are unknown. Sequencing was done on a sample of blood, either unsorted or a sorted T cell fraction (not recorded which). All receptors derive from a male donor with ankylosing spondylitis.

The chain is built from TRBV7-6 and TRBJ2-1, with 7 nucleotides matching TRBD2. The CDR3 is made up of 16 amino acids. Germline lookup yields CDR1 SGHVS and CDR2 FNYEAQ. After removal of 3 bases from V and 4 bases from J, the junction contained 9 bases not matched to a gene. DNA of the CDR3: TGTGCCAGCAGCTTGAGACCCAGGCGGGAGTACAATGAGCAGTTCTTC. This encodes CASSLRPRREYNEQFF. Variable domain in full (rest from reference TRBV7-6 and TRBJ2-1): GAGVSQSPRYKVTKRGQDVALRCDPISGHVSLYWYRQALGQGPEFLTYFNYEAQQDKSGLPNDRFSAERPEGSISTLTIQRTEQRDSAMYRCASSLRPRREYNEQFFGPGTRLTVL.

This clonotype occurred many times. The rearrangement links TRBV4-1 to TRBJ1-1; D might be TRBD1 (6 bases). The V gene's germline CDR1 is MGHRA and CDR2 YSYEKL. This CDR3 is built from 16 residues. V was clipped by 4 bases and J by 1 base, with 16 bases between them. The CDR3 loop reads CASSPYDETGNTEAFF. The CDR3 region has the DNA TGCGCCAGCAGCCCCTACGACGAGACAGGGAACACTGAAGCTTTCTTT.

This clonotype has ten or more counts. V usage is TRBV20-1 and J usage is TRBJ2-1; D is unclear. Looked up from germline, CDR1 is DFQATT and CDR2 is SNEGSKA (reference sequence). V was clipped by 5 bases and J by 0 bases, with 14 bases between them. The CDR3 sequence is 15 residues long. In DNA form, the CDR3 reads TGCAGTGCTGCCTCGGCGGCGCTCTCCTACAATGAGCAGTTCTTC. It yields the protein CSAASAALSYNEQFF.

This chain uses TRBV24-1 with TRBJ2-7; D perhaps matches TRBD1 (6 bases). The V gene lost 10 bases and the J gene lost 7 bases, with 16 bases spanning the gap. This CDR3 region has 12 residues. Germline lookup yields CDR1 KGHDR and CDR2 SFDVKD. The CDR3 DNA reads TGTGCCACTTCTCCCGGCAGGGGAGAGCAGTACTTC. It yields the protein CATSPGRGEQYF.

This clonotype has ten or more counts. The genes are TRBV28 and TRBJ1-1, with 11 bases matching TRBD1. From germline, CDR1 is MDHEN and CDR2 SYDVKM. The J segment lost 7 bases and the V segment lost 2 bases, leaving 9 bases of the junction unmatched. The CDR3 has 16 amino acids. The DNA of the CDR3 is TGTGCCAGCAGTTTAATGGGACAGGGGGACCAGGGTGAAGCTTTCTTT. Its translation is CASSLMGQGDQGEAFF.

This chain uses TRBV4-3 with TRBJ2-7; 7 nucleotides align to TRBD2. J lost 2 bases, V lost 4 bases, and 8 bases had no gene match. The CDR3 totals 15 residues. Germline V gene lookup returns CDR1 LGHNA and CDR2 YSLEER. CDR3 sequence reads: CASSPGAGITYEQYF. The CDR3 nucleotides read TGCGCCAGCAGCCCCGGAGCGGGGATCACCTACGAGCAGTACTTC.

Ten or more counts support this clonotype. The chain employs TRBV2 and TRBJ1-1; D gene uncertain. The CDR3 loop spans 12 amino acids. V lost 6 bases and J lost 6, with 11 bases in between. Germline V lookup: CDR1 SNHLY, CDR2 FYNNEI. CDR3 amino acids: CASSSRNPEAFF. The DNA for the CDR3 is TGTGCCAGCAGCTCACGTAATCCTGAAGCTTTCTTT. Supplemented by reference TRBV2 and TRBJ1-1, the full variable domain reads EPEVTQTPSHQVTQMGQEVILRCVPISNHLYFYWYRQILGQKVEFLVSFYNNEISEKSEIFDDQFSVERPDGSNFTLKIRSTKLEDSAMYFCASSSRNPEAFFGQGTRLTVV.

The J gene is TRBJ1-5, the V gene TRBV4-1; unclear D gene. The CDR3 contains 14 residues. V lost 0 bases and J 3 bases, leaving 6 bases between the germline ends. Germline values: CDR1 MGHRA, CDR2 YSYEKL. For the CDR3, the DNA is TGCGCCAGCAGCCAAGAGGGCCCCAATCAGCCCCAGCATTTT. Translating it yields CASSQEGPNQPQHF.

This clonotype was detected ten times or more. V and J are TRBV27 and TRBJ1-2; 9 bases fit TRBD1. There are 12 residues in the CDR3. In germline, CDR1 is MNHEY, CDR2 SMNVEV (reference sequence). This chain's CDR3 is CASGTGLFGYTF. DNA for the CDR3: TGTGCTTCGGGGACAGGGCTTTTTGGCTACACCTTC.

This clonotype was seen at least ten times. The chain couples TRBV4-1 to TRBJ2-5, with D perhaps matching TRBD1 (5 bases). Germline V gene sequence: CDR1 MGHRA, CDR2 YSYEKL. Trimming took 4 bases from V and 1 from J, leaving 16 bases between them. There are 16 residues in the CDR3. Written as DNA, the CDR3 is TGCGCCAGCAGCCTCGGCCCCCTAGGGGTCCAAGAGACCCAGTACTTC. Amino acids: CASSLGPLGVQETQYF.

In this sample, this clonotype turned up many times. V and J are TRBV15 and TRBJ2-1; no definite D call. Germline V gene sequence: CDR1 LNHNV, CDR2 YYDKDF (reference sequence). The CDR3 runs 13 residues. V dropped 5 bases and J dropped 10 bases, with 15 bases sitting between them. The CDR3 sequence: CATSPHKAQEQFF. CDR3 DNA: TGTGCCACCAGCCCCCACAAGGCGCAGGAGCAGTTCTTC.

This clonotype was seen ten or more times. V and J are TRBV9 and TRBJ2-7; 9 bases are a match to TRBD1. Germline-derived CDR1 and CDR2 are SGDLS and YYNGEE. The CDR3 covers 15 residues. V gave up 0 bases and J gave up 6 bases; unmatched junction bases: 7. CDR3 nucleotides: TGTGCCAGCAGCGTAGCTTCAACAGGGGGCAGCGAGCAGTACTTC. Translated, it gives CASSVASTGGSEQYF. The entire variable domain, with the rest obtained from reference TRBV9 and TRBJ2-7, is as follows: DSGVTQTPKHLITATGQRVTLRCSPRSGDLSVYWYQQSLDQGLQFLIQYYNGEERAKGNILERFSAQQFPDLHSELNLSSLELGDSALYFCASSVASTGGSEQYFGPGTRLTVT.

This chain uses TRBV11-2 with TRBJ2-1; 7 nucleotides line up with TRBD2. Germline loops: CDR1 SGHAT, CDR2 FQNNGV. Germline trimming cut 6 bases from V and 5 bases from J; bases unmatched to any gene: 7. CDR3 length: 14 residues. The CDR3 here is CASRPGLGDNEQFF. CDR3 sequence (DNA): TGTGCCAGCAGACCCGGACTAGGGGACAATGAGCAGTTCTTC.

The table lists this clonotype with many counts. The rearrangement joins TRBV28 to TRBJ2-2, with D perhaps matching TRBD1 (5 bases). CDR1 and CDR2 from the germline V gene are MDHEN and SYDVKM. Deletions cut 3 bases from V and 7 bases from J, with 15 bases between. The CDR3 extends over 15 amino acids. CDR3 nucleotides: TGTGCCAGCAGTTTTCGACAGTACAGGAACGGGGAGCTGTTTTTT. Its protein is CASSFRQYRNGELFF.

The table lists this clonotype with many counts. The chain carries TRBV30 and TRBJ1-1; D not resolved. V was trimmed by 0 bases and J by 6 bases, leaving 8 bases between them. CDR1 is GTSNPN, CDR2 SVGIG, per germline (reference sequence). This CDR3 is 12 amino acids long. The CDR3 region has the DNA TGTGCCTGGAGTGTAGGGCAAGCTGAAGCTTTCTTT. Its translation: CAWSVGQAEAFF.

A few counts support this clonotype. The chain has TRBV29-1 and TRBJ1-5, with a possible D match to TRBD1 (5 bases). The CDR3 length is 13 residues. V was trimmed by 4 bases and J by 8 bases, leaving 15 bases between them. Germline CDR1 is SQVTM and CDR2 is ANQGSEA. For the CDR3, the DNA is TGCAGCGTTGTTACTTCTCCGGGGGAGCCCCAGCATTTT. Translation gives CSVVTSPGEPQHF.

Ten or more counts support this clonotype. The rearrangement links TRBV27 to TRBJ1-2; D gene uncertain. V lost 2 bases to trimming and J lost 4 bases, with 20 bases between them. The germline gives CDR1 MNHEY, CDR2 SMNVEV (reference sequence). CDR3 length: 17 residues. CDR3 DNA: TGTGCCAGCAGTTTAATGTCTAAGGGAACCTTCCCCTATGGCTACACCTTC. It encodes CASSLMSKGTFPYGYTF.

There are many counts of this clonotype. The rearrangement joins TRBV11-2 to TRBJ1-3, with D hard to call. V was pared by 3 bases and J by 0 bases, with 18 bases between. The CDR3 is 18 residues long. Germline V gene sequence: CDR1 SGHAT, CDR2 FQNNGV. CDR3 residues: CASSFGLLDPSSGNTIYF. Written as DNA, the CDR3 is TGTGCCAGCAGCTTTGGACTCCTGGACCCGAGCTCTGGAAACACCATATATTTT.

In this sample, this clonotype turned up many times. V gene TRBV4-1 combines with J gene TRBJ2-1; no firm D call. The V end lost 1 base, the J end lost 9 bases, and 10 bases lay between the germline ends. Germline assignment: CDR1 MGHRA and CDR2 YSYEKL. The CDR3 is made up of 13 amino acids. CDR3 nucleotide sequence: TGCGCCAGCAGCCAAGTGATCGTCAGTGAGCAGTTCTTC. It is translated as CASSQVIVSEQFF.

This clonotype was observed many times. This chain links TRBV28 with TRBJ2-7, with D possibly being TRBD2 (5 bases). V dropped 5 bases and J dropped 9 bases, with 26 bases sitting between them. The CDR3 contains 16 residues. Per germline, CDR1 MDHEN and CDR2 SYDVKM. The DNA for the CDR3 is TGTGCCAGCAGTACCAACACTCCTCCGGACTGGGCCGGGCAGTACTTC. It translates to CASSTNTPPDWAGQYF.

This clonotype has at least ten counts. CDR3 sequence: CASSLSAGGFTDTQYF. In DNA form, the CDR3 reads TGTGCCAGCAGTTTATCGGCAGGGGGCTTTACAGATACGCAGTATTTT. The V and J genes are TRBV28 and TRBJ2-3; 8 bases fit TRBD1. V was pared by 1 base and J by 3 bases, with 6 bases of the junction left unmatched. The CDR3 consists of 16 residues. Germline values: CDR1 MDHEN, CDR2 SYDVKM.

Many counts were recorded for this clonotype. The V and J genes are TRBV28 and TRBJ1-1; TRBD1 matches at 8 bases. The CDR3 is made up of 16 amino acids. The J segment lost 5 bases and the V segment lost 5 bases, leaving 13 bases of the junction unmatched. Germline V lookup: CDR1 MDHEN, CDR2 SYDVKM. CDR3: CASSNNPGQAGTEAFF. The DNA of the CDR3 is TGTGCCAGCAGTAACAACCCGGGACAGGCGGGGACTGAAGCTTTCTTT.

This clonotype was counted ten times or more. The CDR3: CASKVGTGGGSNQPQHF. CDR3 bases: TGTGCCAGCAAAGTCGGGACAGGGGGGGGTAGCAATCAGCCCCAGCATTTT. The chain employs TRBV27 and TRBJ1-5; TRBD1 matches 11 bases. CDR3 length: 17 amino acids. Germline V CDR1 and CDR2: MNHEY, SMNVEV (reference sequence). V was clipped by 7 bases and J by 0 bases; unmatched bases: 8.

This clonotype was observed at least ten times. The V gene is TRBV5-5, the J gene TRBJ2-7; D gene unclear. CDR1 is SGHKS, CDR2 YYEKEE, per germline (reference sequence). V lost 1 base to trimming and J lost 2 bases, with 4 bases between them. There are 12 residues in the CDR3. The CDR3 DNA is TGTGCCAGCAGCTTGTTGACCTACGAGCAGTACTTC. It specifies CASSLLTYEQYF. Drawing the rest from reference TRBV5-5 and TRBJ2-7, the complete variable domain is DAGVTQSPTHLIKTRGQQVTLRCSPISGHKSVSWYQQVLGQGPQFIFQYYEKEERGRGNFPDRFSARQFPNYSSELNVNALLLGDSALYLCASSLLTYEQYFGPGTRLTVT.

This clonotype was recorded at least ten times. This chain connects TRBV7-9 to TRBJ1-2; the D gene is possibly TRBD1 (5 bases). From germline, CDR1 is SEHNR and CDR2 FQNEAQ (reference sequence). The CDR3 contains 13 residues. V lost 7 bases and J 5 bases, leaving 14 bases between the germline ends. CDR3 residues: CASTGPLPYGYTF. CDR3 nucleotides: TGTGCCAGCACGGGACCGCTACCTTATGGCTACACCTTC. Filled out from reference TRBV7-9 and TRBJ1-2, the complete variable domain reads DTGVSQNPRHKITKRGQNVTFRCDPISEHNRLYWYRQTLGQGPEFLTYFQNEAQLEKSRLLSDRFSAERPKGSFSTLEIQRTEQGDSAMYLCASTGPLPYGYTFGSGTRLTVV.

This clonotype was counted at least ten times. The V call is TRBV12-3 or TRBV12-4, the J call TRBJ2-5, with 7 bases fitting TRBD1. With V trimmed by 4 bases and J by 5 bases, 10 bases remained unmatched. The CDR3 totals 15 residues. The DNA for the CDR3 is TGTGCCAGCAGTTCTCTAGGGGGCAGGGGCGAGACCCAGTACTTC. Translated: CASSSLGGRGETQYF.

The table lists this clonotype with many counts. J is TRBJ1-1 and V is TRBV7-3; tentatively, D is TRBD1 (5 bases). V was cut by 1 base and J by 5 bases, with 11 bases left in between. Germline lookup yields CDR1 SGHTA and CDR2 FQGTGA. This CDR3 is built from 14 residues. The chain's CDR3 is CASSLRAGMTEAFF. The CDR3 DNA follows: TGTGCCAGCAGCTTAAGGGCAGGGATGACTGAAGCTTTCTTT.

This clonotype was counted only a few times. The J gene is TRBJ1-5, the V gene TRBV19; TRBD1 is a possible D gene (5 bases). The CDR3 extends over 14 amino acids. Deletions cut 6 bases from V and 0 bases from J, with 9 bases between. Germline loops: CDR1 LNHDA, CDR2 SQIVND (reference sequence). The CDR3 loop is CASRGEFSNQPQHF. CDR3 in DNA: TGTGCCAGTAGGGGGGAGTTTAGCAATCAGCCCCAGCATTTT.

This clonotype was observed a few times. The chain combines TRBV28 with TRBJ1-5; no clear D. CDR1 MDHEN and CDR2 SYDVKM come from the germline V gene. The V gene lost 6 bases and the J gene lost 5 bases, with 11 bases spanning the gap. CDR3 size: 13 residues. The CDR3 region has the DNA TGTGCCAGCAGCGACGGCCCGTATCAGCCCCAGCATTTT. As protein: CASSDGPYQPQHF.